This T cell receptor beta chain derives from a study of multiple sclerosis patients with progressive multifocal leukoencephalopathy (dated by TCRdb to between 2018 and 2021). About the investigation overall: The study examined peripheral T and B cells of MS patients who developed PML (4 under natalizumab, 1 after alemtuzumab) and treated patients who did not. Two natalizumab-treated patients who later developed PML were followed longitudinally from before therapy through 6 and 12 months to PML onset. The study aimed to detect JC virus-specific or public T-cell expansions arising at the time of PML onset.

Amplification of TRB CDR3 regions from genomic DNA was performed at survey-level depth using the immunoSEQ two-step multiplex PCR. Synthetic inline TR CDR3 controls covering all V-J pairings were spiked into each PCR to estimate template counts and remove amplification bias. Reads were processed so that amplification and sequencing bias were reduced, and quantification was performed against synthetic TR CDR3 analogs. Per the authors' processing: Raw data were processed in ImmunoSEQ Analyzer, removing out-of-frame sequences and CDR3s with stop codons, and genes were named by IMGT nomenclature. Normalized Shannon entropy, defined as 1 minus Pielou's evenness, was used to summarize repertoire diversity. TRB sequences were treated as identical only when sharing V gene, J gene and CDR3. Public PML clonotypes were CDR3s shared by two or more PML-onset samples but absent earlier, in controls, and in public databases. Position-by-position CDR3 amino acid composition was analyzed in Skylign with the observed count method. TCRdb holds this immuneACCESS table with in-frame rearrangements only. Some clones are missing; in checked studies, unresolved V genes explain under half, and the rest has no known cause. V and J calls and clone size are as listed in that table; D and trimming were resolved from the DNA. Across this sample there are 24,000 or so clones, with under 95% seen only once. Around 2.4% of the sample is taken by the ten largest.

This specimen's time point label, per the study, means: roughly 12 months of natalizumab therapy. Taken with the paper, the label for treatment or condition translates to: on natalizumab therapy at sampling. Roughly five natalizumab-treated MS patients who did not develop PML were used as controls and were sampled longitudinally. Every listed patient had earlier received interferon beta, and every PML patient was female. Blood samples for T1 were taken at 6 months of natalizumab therapy, and blood samples for T2 were taken at 12 months of natalizumab therapy. Ficoll-Hypaque density gradient centrifugation was used to isolate peripheral blood mononuclear cells. The research as a whole found: Although TRB clones above 0.5% frequency turned up only in PML patients, the clones expanded at PML onset were already present before and during natalizumab therapy. When PML developed, no shared TRBV or TRBJ gene usage and no preferred TRBV-TRBJ pairings were found. Because the cohort was small and descriptive, it remained unclear whether the findings reflect JC virus infection or general immunocompromise. Most PML patients had lower normalized Shannon entropy, suggesting less diverse TRB repertoires, while values in the natalizumab-treated controls sat near 1. Analysis was restricted to peripheral blood, although for natalizumab-associated PML, cerebrospinal fluid or brain lymphocytes might be more informative.

For this clone: Its recognized antigen is unknown. Within one base of it there is no much larger clone, and no base qualities were kept.

This specimen consisted of PBMCs, obtained from a patient treated with natalizumab. The sequence derives from a man younger than 45 with multiple sclerosis.

The CDR3 sequence is CASSLGPIPNEQFF. The DNA is as follows: TGTGCCAGCAGTTTGGGGCCGATACCCAATGAGCAGTTCTTC. The rearrangement joined TRBV27 to TRBJ2-1; a tentative D match to TRBD1 spans 5 bases. From the cysteine through the phenylalanine, the CDR3 covers 14 amino acids. Only CDR3 DNA remains: 42 bases, in frame from the first base. Taken from the germline V gene (reference sequence), the CDR1 and CDR2 loops are MNHEY and SMNVEV. V was cut back by 3 bases and J by 6 bases, leaving a gap of 12 bases between them.